Listed below are T cell receptor beta chains from one sample, sequenced in a study of technical replicates of blood from a handful of donors. Profiling relied on immunoSEQ multiplex PCR, and the TCRdb table lists in-frame clones only, not all of them. The sample carries tens of thousands of clones, roughly 94% recorded once. Sequencing used T cells isolated from PBMCs. The receptor source for this set is a human donor in good health. CDR3s leave out the opening cysteine and the closing phenylalanine or tryptophan. Fields, in order: V gene, CDR3 protein.

TRBV5-6,ASSLAASAVPFYEQY
TRBV29-1,SAPRAGELF
TRBV5-4,ASSLGRVSYEQY
TRBV7-9,ASSLTREGNTIY
TRBV6-5,ASSYSTQGKAF
TRBV5-6,ASSLALADYNEQF
TRBV7-3,ASSQNGDTQY
TRBV28,ASSLRQGKGYT
TRBV6-1,ASRTGLNEKLF
TRBV29-1,SVGGGDYNEQF
TRBV9,ASSDQLQTDPNYGYT
TRBV6-6,ASSYSPSGRNEQF
TRBV7-2,ASSLSATNEKLF
TRBV10-1,ASSDRLALTEQY
TRBV5-1,ASSFRGASYEQY
TRBV4-1,ASSPLETSYSDTQY
TRBV6-6,ASSYSQGARGEKLF
TRBV5-1,ASSTTTGGEQY